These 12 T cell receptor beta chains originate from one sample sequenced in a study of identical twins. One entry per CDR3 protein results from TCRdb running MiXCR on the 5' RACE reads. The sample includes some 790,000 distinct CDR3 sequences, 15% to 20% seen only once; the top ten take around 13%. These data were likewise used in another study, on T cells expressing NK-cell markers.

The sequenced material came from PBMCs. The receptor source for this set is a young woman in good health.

This chain's CDR3 is CASSLAIGETQYF. CDR3 coding DNA: TGTGCCAGCAGCTTAGCCATAGGCGAAACGCAGTATTTT. The V gene is TRBV7-2, the J gene TRBJ2-3; D gene unclear. The CDR3 consists of 13 residues. Deletions cut 0 bases from V and 9 bases from J, with 10 bases between. CDR1 SGHTA and CDR2 FQGNSA come from the germline V gene.

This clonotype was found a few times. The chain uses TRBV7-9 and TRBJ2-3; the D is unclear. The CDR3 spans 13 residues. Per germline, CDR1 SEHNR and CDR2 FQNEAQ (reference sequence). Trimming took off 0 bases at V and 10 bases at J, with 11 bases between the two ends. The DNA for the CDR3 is TGTGCCAGCAGCTTAGCCTCTCACCTTGCGCAGTATTTT. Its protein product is CASSLASHLAQYF.

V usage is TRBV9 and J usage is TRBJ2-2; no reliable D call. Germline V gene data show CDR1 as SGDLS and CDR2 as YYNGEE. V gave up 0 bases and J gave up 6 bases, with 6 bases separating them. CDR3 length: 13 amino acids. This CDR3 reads CASSVGGSGELFF. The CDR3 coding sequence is TGTGCCAGCAGCGTAGGAGGATCCGGGGAGCTGTTTTTT.

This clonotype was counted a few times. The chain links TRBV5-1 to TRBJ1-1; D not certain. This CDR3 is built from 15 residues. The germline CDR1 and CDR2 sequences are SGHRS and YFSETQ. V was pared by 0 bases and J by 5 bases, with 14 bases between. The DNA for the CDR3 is TGCGCCAGCAGCTTGGAAGCTCGGGGTCGGACTGAAGCTTTCTTT. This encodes CASSLEARGRTEAFF.

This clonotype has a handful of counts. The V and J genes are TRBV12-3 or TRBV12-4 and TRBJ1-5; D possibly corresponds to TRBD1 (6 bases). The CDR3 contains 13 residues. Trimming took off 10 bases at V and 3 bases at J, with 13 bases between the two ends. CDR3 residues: CATMGGTNQPQHF. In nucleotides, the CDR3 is TGTGCCACTATGGGGGGCACCAATCAGCCCCAGCATTTT.

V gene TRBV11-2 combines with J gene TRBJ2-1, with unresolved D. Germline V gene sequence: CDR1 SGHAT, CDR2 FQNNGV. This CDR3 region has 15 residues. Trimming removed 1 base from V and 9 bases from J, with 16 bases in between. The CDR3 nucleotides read TGTGCCAGCAGCTTAGCTGATTTCCTGTATGGTGAGCAGTTCTTC. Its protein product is CASSLADFLYGEQFF.

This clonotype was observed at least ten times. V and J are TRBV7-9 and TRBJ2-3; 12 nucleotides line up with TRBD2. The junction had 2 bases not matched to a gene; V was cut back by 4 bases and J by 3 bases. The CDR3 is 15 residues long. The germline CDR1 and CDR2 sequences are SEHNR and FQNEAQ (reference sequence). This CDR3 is CASSSGLAGTDTQYF. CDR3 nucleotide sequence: TGTGCCAGCAGCTCAGGACTAGCGGGAACAGATACGCAGTATTTT.

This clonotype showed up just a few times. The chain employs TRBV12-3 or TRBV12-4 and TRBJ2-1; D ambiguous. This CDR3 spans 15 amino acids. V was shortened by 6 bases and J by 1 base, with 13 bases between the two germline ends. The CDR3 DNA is TGTGCCAGCAGCCGAACAAGGCGGTCCTACAATGAGCAGTTCTTC. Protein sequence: CASSRTRRSYNEQFF.

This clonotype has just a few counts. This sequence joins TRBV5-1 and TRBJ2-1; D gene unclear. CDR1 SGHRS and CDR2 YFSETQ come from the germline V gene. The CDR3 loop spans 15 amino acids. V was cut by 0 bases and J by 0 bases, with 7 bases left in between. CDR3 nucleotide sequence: TGCGCCAGCAGCTTGGCCTTGAGCTCCTACAATGAGCAGTTCTTC. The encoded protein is CASSLALSSYNEQFF.

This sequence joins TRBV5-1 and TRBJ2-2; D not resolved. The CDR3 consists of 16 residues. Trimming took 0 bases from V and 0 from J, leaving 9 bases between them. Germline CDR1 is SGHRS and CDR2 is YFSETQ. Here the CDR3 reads CASSLARSSNTGELFF. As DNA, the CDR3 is TGCGCCAGCAGCTTGGCCCGGTCATCGAACACCGGGGAGCTGTTTTTT.

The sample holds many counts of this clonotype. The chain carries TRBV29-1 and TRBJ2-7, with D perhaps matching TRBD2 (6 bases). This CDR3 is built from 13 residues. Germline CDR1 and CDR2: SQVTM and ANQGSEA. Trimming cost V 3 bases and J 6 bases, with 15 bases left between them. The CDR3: CSVEFEGGREQYF. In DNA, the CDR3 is TGCAGCGTTGAGTTTGAGGGAGGTCGCGAGCAGTACTTC.

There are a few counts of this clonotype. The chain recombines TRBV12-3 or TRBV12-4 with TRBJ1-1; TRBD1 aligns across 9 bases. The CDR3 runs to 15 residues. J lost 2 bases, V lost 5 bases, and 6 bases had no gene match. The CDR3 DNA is TGTGCCAGCAGTCTCCGGGACAGGGCAAACACTGAAGCTTTCTTT. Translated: CASSLRDRANTEAFF.